Listed below are T cell receptor beta chains from one sample, sequenced in a study of blood T cell repertoires in COVID-19. Profiled with immunoSEQ multiplex PCR; TCRdb holds only in-frame clones, not every one. This sample has about 98,000 clones; 80% to 85% occur once, and the top ten carry 3.5% to 5%. The sequenced material came from peripheral blood. Receptors originate from a man in his 60s with acute or convalescent COVID-19. The CDR3 runs from the conserved cysteine through the conserved F or W. A D gene is named only where the DNA matches it firmly. Only part of the rows carry a size: once, few, many, or a class if the clone is expanded.

V: TRBV11-2
D: TRBD2
J: TRBJ2-3
size: -
CDR3: CASRSEAGVRGTQYF
DNA: TGTGCCAGCAGGAGTGAAGCGGGGGTACGGGGTACGCAGTATTTT

V: TRBV11-2
D: -
J: TRBJ2-7
size: -
CDR3: CASSSPLRGAEEQYF
DNA: TGTGCCAGCAGTTCCCCCCTCCGGGGGGCTGAAGAGCAGTACTTC

V: TRBV7-9
D: -
J: TRBJ1-2
size: once
CDR3: CASSLDSRGTIGYTF
DNA: TGTGCCAGCAGCTTAGACAGTAGGGGAACTATTGGCTACACCTTC

V: TRBV11-2
D: -
J: TRBJ1-1
size: -
CDR3: CASSSTGFDTEAFF
DNA: TGTGCCAGCAGCTCCACAGGATTTGATACTGAAGCTTTCTTT

V: TRBV6-5
D: -
J: TRBJ1-1
size: -
CDR3: CASSYSGSFLEAFF
DNA: TGTGCCAGCAGTTACTCGGGCTCCTTCCTTGAAGCTTTCTTT

V: TRBV7-2
D: -
J: TRBJ1-2
size: -
CDR3: CASSLVQGGYTF
DNA: TGTGCCAGCAGCTTAGTACAGGGAGGCTACACCTTC

V: TRBV2
D: -
J: TRBJ2-3
size: -
CDR3: CASSTMTDTQYF
DNA: TGTGCCAGCAGCACTATGACAGATACGCAGTATTTT

V: TRBV5-4
D: -
J: TRBJ2-1
size: -
CDR3: CASSLFRGSYNEQFF
DNA: TGTGCCAGCAGCTTGTTCCGCGGTTCCTACAATGAGCAGTTCTTC

V: TRBV6-5
D: -
J: TRBJ1-1
size: once
CDR3: CASTSGAEAFF
DNA: TGTGCCAGCACATCGGGAGCTGAAGCTTTCTTT

V: TRBV15
D: -
J: TRBJ2-7
size: -
CDR3: CATSRDTDKQQEQYF
DNA: TGTGCCACCAGCAGAGATACCGACAAACAGCAAGAGCAGTACTTC

V: TRBV9
D: TRBD1
J: TRBJ2-1
size: -
CDR3: CASSASGGGNEQFF
DNA: TGTGCCAGCAGCGCTTCAGGGGGCGGGAATGAGCAGTTCTTC

V: TRBV11-2
D: -
J: TRBJ1-4
size: -
CDR3: CASSLRSTGRNEKLFF
DNA: TGTGCCAGCAGCTTAAGGTCGACAGGTCGCAATGAAAAACTGTTTTTT

V: TRBV7-8
D: -
J: TRBJ2-2
size: -
CDR3: CASSLEIGDTGELFF
DNA: TGTGCCAGCAGCTTAGAGATAGGGGACACCGGGGAGCTGTTTTTT

V: TRBV6-1
D: TRBD1
J: TRBJ1-2
size: -
CDR3: CASSESRGPNYGYTF
DNA: TGTGCCAGCAGTGAATCCAGGGGGCCTAACTATGGCTACACCTTC

V: TRBV9
D: -
J: TRBJ1-5
size: -
CDR3: CASSVGGGDAQHF
DNA: TGTGCCAGCAGCGTAGGAGGAGGGGACGCCCAGCATTTT

V: TRBV9
D: -
J: TRBJ2-6
size: -
CDR3: CASSVGGQNTNVLTF
DNA: TGTGCCAGCAGCGTAGGGGGCCAGAATACCAACGTCCTGACTTTC

V: TRBV5-1
D: TRBD1
J: TRBJ1-6
size: -
CDR3: CASSLSGGRGSPLHF
DNA: TGCGCCAGCAGCCTTTCAGGGGGTAGAGGATCACCCCTCCACTTT

V: TRBV5-6
D: -
J: TRBJ1-1
size: -
CDR3: CASSRWALNTEAFF
DNA: TGTGCCAGCAGCCGGTGGGCCTTGAACACTGAAGCTTTCTTT

V: TRBV5-4
D: -
J: TRBJ2-7
size: -
CDR3: CASSSPAAGSYEQYF
DNA: TGTGCCAGCAGCTCCCCTGCCGCGGGCTCCTACGAGCAGTACTTC

V: TRBV5-4
D: -
J: TRBJ1-1
size: -
CDR3: CASRPTGGTEAFF
DNA: TGTGCCAGCAGACCCACCGGGGGCACTGAAGCTTTCTTT

V: TRBV6-5
D: -
J: TRBJ1-1
size: -
CDR3: CASSSRDYRDTEAFF
DNA: TGTGCCAGCAGTTCGAGGGATTATCGGGACACTGAAGCTTTCTTT

V: TRBV3-1/TRBV3-2
D: TRBD2
J: TRBJ2-2
size: -
CDR3: CASSGTPSGRSTGELFF
DNA: TGTGCCAGCAGCGGGACACCTAGCGGGAGAAGTACCGGGGAGCTGTTTTTT

V: TRBV6-2/TRBV6-3
D: TRBD2
J: TRBJ2-3
size: few
CDR3: CASSSPTSGRKYF
DNA: TGTGCCAGCAGTTCCCCAACTAGCGGGAGGAAGTATTTT

V: TRBV5-5
D: -
J: TRBJ2-1
size: -
CDR3: CASSLGVSIPHEQFF
DNA: TGTGCCAGCAGCCTCGGAGTATCCATCCCTCATGAGCAGTTCTTC

V: TRBV27
D: TRBD2
J: TRBJ2-1
size: -
CDR3: CASSWGIGRAGGPVSYNEQFF
DNA: TGTGCCAGCAGTTGGGGAATTGGGAGAGCGGGAGGTCCCGTTTCCTACAATGAGCAGTTCTTC

V: TRBV12-5
D: -
J: TRBJ2-5
size: once
CDR3: CASGSEYNSGRQETQYF
DNA: TGTGCTAGTGGGTCCGAATATAATAGCGGTCGTCAAGAGACCCAGTACTTC

V: TRBV5-8
D: -
J: TRBJ1-1
size: -
CDR3: CASSRGLMNTEAFF
DNA: TGTGCCAGCAGCCGGGGACTAATGAACACTGAAGCTTTCTTT

V: TRBV28
D: TRBD1
J: TRBJ1-5
size: -
CDR3: CASSPGGQPQHF
DNA: TGTGCCAGCAGCCCAGGGGGTCAGCCCCAGCATTTT

V: TRBV19
D: TRBD1
J: TRBJ1-2
size: -
CDR3: CASSLQGARGYTF
DNA: TGTGCCAGTAGTTTACAGGGGGCGAGAGGCTACACCTTC

V: TRBV5-1
D: TRBD1
J: TRBJ1-6
size: -
CDR3: CASSPLLSGTGNSPLHF
DNA: TGCGCCAGCAGCCCATTGTTATCCGGGACAGGCAATTCACCCCTCCACTTT

V: TRBV18
D: -
J: TRBJ2-5
size: -
CDR3: CASSPQGSGETQYF
DNA: TGTGCCAGCTCACCTCAAGGTAGCGGAGAGACCCAGTACTTC

V: TRBV2
D: -
J: TRBJ1-1
size: many
CDR3: CASSLERNTEAFF
DNA: TGTGCCAGCAGTTTAGAACGGAACACTGAAGCTTTCTTT

V: TRBV7-2
D: -
J: TRBJ1-5
size: -
CDR3: CASSQQENQPQHF
DNA: TGTGCCAGCAGCCAACAGGAAAATCAGCCCCAGCATTTT

V: TRBV7-2
D: -
J: TRBJ2-1
size: -
CDR3: CASSLSGGRREQFF
DNA: TGTGCCAGCAGCTTGAGTGGGGGCCGTCGAGAGCAGTTCTTC

V: TRBV5-5
D: -
J: TRBJ1-1
size: -
CDR3: CASSFWGGKAFF
DNA: TGTGCCAGCAGCTTTTGGGGAGGTAAAGCTTTCTTT

V: TRBV9
D: -
J: TRBJ1-1
size: -
CDR3: CASSEGVVPVTDTEAFF
DNA: TGTGCCAGCAGCGAAGGGGTTGTTCCCGTAACCGACACTGAAGCTTTCTTT

V: TRBV19
D: -
J: TRBJ1-5
size: few
CDR3: CASSPPEGGAPQPQHF
DNA: TGTGCCAGTAGTCCCCCTGAGGGGGGGGCACCTCAGCCCCAGCATTTT

V: TRBV30
D: -
J: TRBJ1-2
size: -
CDR3: CAWRAGDFNYGYTF
DNA: TGTGCCTGGAGGGCGGGGGATTTTAACTATGGCTACACCTTC

V: TRBV7-9
D: -
J: TRBJ1-3
size: -
CDR3: CASSGQGLFSGNTIYF
DNA: TGTGCCAGCAGCGGGCAAGGACTGTTCTCTGGAAACACCATATATTTT

V: TRBV5-8
D: -
J: TRBJ1-5
size: -
CDR3: CASSLGSGRVQPQHF
DNA: TGCGCCAGCAGCTTGGGATCCGGGCGGGTTCAGCCCCAGCATTTT

V: TRBV7-3
D: -
J: TRBJ2-2
size: -
CDR3: CASSLEAYTGELFF
DNA: TGTGCCAGCAGCTTAGAGGCCTACACCGGGGAGCTGTTTTTT

V: TRBV27
D: TRBD1
J: TRBJ2-5
size: -
CDR3: CASSLSPGQGARLDQETQYF
DNA: TGTGCCAGCAGTTTATCGCCGGGACAGGGGGCTCGACTAGACCAAGAGACCCAGTACTTC

V: TRBV27
D: -
J: TRBJ1-4
size: -
CDR3: CASSAQVGEKLFF
DNA: TGTGCCAGTTCGGCCCAGGTTGGGGAAAAACTGTTTTTT

V: TRBV5-6
D: TRBD1
J: TRBJ1-5
size: -
CDR3: CASSYLGQGNQPQHF
DNA: TGTGCCAGCAGCTACCTCGGACAGGGGAATCAGCCCCAGCATTTT

V: TRBV6-1
D: TRBD2
J: TRBJ2-5
size: -
CDR3: CASSEGLLAGAGETQYF
DNA: TGTGCCAGCAGTGAAGGGTTACTAGCGGGGGCTGGAGAGACCCAGTACTTC

V: TRBV10-2
D: -
J: TRBJ1-1
size: -
CDR3: CASRGGFDVKGGEAFF
DNA: TGCGCCAGCCGGGGAGGGTTTGATGTAAAGGGCGGTGAAGCTTTCTTT

V: TRBV11-3
D: TRBD1
J: TRBJ1-1
size: -
CDR3: CASRRTGGWTEAFF
DNA: TGTGCCAGCAGACGCACAGGGGGCTGGACTGAAGCTTTCTTT

V: TRBV28
D: -
J: TRBJ1-2
size: -
CDR3: CASNPQTYGYTF
DNA: TGTGCCAGCAATCCACAGACCTATGGCTACACCTTC

V: TRBV7-2
D: TRBD2
J: TRBJ2-3
size: -
CDR3: CASSLYFGGGADTQYF
DNA: TGTGCCAGCAGCTTATATTTTGGCGGGGGGGCAGATACGCAGTATTTT

V: TRBV10-3
D: -
J: TRBJ1-5
size: few
CDR3: CAISEGESQPQHF
DNA: TGTGCCATCAGTGAAGGGGAATCCCAGCCCCAGCATTTT

V: TRBV7-2
D: TRBD2
J: TRBJ2-1
size: -
CDR3: CASSLRLAGGGEQFF
DNA: TGTGCCAGCAGCTTAAGACTAGCGGGAGGGGGTGAGCAGTTCTTC

V: TRBV11-2
D: TRBD1
J: TRBJ1-2
size: -
CDR3: CASSRIRGAGQGFGYTF
DNA: TGTGCCAGCAGTCGGATAAGGGGCGCGGGACAGGGGTTTGGCTACACCTTC

V: TRBV29-1
D: TRBD1
J: TRBJ1-2
size: few
CDR3: CSVEGQGNYGYTF
DNA: TGCAGCGTTGAAGGACAGGGTAACTATGGCTACACCTTC

V: TRBV6-4
D: TRBD1
J: TRBJ1-2
size: once
CDR3: CASSPGTGLYGYTF
DNA: TGTGCCAGCAGTCCCGGGACAGGGCTATATGGCTACACCTTC

V: TRBV19
D: TRBD1
J: TRBJ2-5
size: -
CDR3: CASSTGGPETQYF
DNA: TGTGCCAGTAGTACAGGGGGCCCAGAGACCCAGTACTTC

V: TRBV9
D: -
J: TRBJ1-2
size: -
CDR3: CASSAETDNYGYTF
DNA: TGTGCCAGCAGCGCAGAGACTGATAACTATGGCTACACCTTC

V: TRBV6-5
D: -
J: TRBJ1-1
size: -
CDR3: CASSWDTLGTEAFF
DNA: TGTGCCAGCAGTTGGGACACTCTGGGGACTGAAGCTTTCTTT

V: TRBV7-9
D: TRBD2
J: TRBJ2-1
size: few
CDR3: CASSLARDYVYEQFF
DNA: TGTGCCAGCAGCTTAGCGCGGGACTATGTCTATGAGCAGTTCTTC

V: TRBV2
D: TRBD1
J: TRBJ2-2
size: -
CDR3: CASSVTGGSNTGELFF
DNA: TGTGCCAGCAGTGTCACAGGGGGCTCGAACACCGGGGAGCTGTTTTTT